This T cell receptor beta chain was obtained from a study of blood T cell repertoires in COVID-19. Background on the study: Donors in the United States, Italy and Spain gave samples during acute or convalescent COVID-19. Nucleic acid was either cDNA or gDNA, and it came from T cells, B-cell-depleted T cells, or PBMCs.

Original analysis: Amplification with reference gene primers provided the estimates of nucleated cell counts. The method was immunoSEQ multiplex PCR; TCRdb's version includes in-frame clones alone and lacks a portion of them. That table furnishes V, J and clone size, whereas the DNA furnished D and trimming. The table lists around 130,000 clones, around four fifths of them singletons. The CDR3 length is 15 residues. CDR1 and CDR2 (germline): SGHVS, FNYEAQ. V shed 5 bases and J 8 bases; nucleotides not matched to a gene: 13. This clone was seen a few times. The sample consisted of peripheral blood. The V gene is TRBV7-6, the J gene TRBJ2-7; 9 bases agree with TRBD1. The TCR comes from a human donor in a cohort sampled during active COVID-19. The DNA for the CDR3 is TGTGCCAGCAGCCCTTCGTCCTGGGACAGGGATCAGCAGTACTTC. Protein sequence: CASSPSSWDRDQQYF.